Here is one TCR beta chain with its context. The sample comes from a study of tumor T cells in aggressive B-cell lymphoma. TCRdb's table, derived via immunoSEQ multiplex PCR, lists solely in-frame clones and lacks some. In the table there are some 3,200 clones, 85% to 95% of which are singletons. The J segment lost 1 base and the V segment lost 6 bases, leaving 0 bases of the junction unmatched. CDR1 is KGHSH, CDR2 LQKENI, per germline. CDR3 length: 13 amino acids. The V gene is TRBV18, the J gene TRBJ1-1, with 9 bases fitting TRBD1. The sequencing sample was made of tumor tissue. This receptor was identified in an adult with diffuse large B cell lymphoma. CDR3 coding DNA: TGTGCCAGCTCGGACAGGGGGAACACTGAAGCTTTCTTT. Translation: CASSDRGNTEAFF. The full variable domain, in which reference TRBV18 and TRBJ1-1 provide the parts outside the CDR3, is NAGVMQNPRHLVRRRGQEARLRCSPMKGHSHVYWYRQLPEEGLKFMVYLQKENIIDESGMPKERFSAEFPKEGPSILRIQQVVRGDSAAYFCASSDRGNTEAFFGQGTRLTVV.